This T cell receptor (beta chain) is drawn from a study of CD8 T cells in ankylosing spondylitis. Overall study findings and caveats: Disease-linked clones displayed a CD8+ phenotype and appeared relatively rarely in peripheral blood. Within ankylosing spondylitis blood, a TCR beta motif made up of fewer than ten highly homologous variants appeared to be characteristic.

The CDR3 totals 16 residues. V shed 1 base and J 1 base; nucleotides not matched to a gene: 5. The germline V gene has CDR1 SGHTA and CDR2 FQGTGA. As to this clonotype: Its antigen is undetermined.

Molecular-barcoded quantitative 5'-RACE produced these TCR beta libraries. Using its own MiXCR run on the 5' RACE reads, TCRdb lists one record per CDR3 protein. The sample includes approximately 300,000 distinct CDR3 sequences, 8% of them seen just once. The chain recombines TRBV7-3 with TRBJ2-5; TRBD2 agrees at 8 bases. The clonotype was recovered from a male donor with ankylosing spondylitis. Material: blood, either unsorted or a sorted T cell fraction (not recorded which). The CDR3 spells CASSLRAGGPQETQYF. The CDR3 bases are TGTGCCAGCAGCTTAAGGGCGGGGGGTCCCCAAGAGACCCAGTACTTC.